This TCR beta chain was identified in a study of T cell repertoires in cytomegalovirus infection. Study in general: Both a matching HLA type and CMV infection were indicated by public TCR beta signatures.

Trimming stripped 0 bases from V and 0 bases from J, with 12 bases between. CDR1 is MGHRA, CDR2 YSYEKL, per germline. There are 17 residues in the CDR3. Regarding the study as a whole: Using cumulative public TCR beta family frequency, the authors identified those who carried CMV together with the relevant HLA. HLA-C-restricted TCR beta clonotypes specific for CMV led the ex vivo response.

TCRdb re-called the reads with MiXCR, one entry per CDR3 protein. The sample carries about 130,000 distinct CDR3 sequences, 20% to 30% recorded once. This clonotype was observed many times. Its antigen remains unknown. The rearrangement links TRBV4-1 to TRBJ1-5; D is undetermined. The TCR was taken from a human donor in good health (CMV status not recorded). Some clones in this sample may be carry-over from other donors' samples. Input material: PBMCs, sequenced either directly or after in vitro stimulation (not recorded which). In nucleotides, the CDR3 is TGCGCCAGCAGCCAAGAAGGAGTCTACCCTAGCAATCAGCCCCAGCATTTT. This sequence encodes CASSQEGVYPSNQPQHF.